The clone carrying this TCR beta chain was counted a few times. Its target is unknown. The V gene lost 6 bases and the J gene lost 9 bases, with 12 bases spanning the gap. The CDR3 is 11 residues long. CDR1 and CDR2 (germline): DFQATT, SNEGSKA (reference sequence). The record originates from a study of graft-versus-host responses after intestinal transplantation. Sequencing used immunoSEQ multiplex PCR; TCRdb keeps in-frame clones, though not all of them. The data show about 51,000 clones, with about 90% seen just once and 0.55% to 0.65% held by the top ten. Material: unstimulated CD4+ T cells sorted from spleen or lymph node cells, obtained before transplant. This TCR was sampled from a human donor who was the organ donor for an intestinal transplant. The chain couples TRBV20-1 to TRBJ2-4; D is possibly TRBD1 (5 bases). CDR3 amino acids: CSASPRGIQYF. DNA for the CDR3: TGCAGTGCCTCTCCTAGGGGCATTCAGTACTTC.